Shown below are 18 T cell receptor beta chains from a single sample sequenced in a study of blood T cell repertoires in COVID-19 (dated by TCRdb to the early 2020s). Libraries came from the immunoSEQ multiplex PCR assay. Sourced from immuneACCESS, this table was stored by TCRdb with only in-frame sequences that have V and J called. A share of the clones is absent; for the studies checked, an unresolved V gene accounts for under half, and the remainder has no known explanation. This sample comprises fewer than 300,000 clones, 91% of them detected only once. Just over 2.5% of the sample is in the top ten clones. Specimen: peripheral blood. These receptors all come from a person aged 18 to 30 with COVID-19, enrolled during active disease.

V is TRBV27 and J is TRBJ1-5; TRBD1 agrees at 9 bases. V shed 5 bases, J shed 5 bases, and the junction held 7 bases outside the gene matches. The CDR3 runs to 15 residues. Germline V gene lookup returns CDR1 MNHEY and CDR2 SMNVEV (reference sequence). The CDR3 DNA is TGTGCCAGCAGTCCCGGGACAGGGTTCGATCAGCCCCAGCATTTT. It translates to CASSPGTGFDQPQHF.

J is TRBJ2-7 and V is TRBV28, with TRBD2 identical over 14 bases. CDR1 MDHEN and CDR2 SYDVKM come from the germline V gene. J gave up 4 bases and V 6 bases, and 26 bases lay outside the gene matches. This CDR3 region has 22 residues. The CDR3 sequence is CASRVISGRGLAGDVRGYEQYF. As DNA, the CDR3 is TGTGCCAGCAGGGTAATTTCTGGTAGGGGACTAGCGGGAGACGTTAGGGGGTACGAGCAGTACTTC.

This clone was recorded a few times. V and J are TRBV2 and TRBJ1-3, with a tentative D call TRBD1 (5 bases). Trimming removed 4 bases from V and 1 base from J, with 8 bases in between. CDR1 and CDR2 from the germline V gene are SNHLY and FYNNEI. CDR3 size: 14 residues. The CDR3 DNA reads TGTGCCAGCAGTGCCAGGGTGTCTGGAAACACCATATATTTT. Its protein is CASSARVSGNTIYF.

J is TRBJ2-1 and V is TRBV9; D perhaps matches TRBD2 (6 bases). The CDR3 has 17 residues. Per germline, CDR1 SGDLS and CDR2 YYNGEE. V was trimmed by 0 bases and J by 0 bases, leaving 13 bases between them. CDR3 sequence reads: CASSVEEGSGSYNEQFF. Here the CDR3 DNA reads TGTGCCAGCAGCGTAGAGGAGGGGTCAGGCTCCTACAATGAGCAGTTCTTC.

The rearrangement links TRBV28 to TRBJ1-5, with D perhaps matching TRBD1 (5 bases). V lost 11 bases, J lost 0 bases, and 8 bases lay in between. Germline CDR1 is MDHEN and CDR2 is SYDVKM. The CDR3 is made up of 12 amino acids. CDR3 sequence (DNA): TGTGCCGAAGGACATAGCAATCAGCCCCAGCATTTT. Protein product: CAEGHSNQPQHF.

The J gene is TRBJ2-7, the V gene TRBV24-1; 10 bases agree with TRBD1. The germline CDR1 and CDR2 sequences are KGHDR and SFDVKD. The ends lost 4 bases at V and 5 bases at J; junction bases unmatched: 4. The CDR3 is 14 amino acids. The CDR3 reads CATSDPGTGDEQYF. In DNA, the CDR3 is TGTGCCACCAGTGACCCCGGGACAGGGGACGAGCAGTACTTC.

V gene TRBV7-9 combines with J gene TRBJ1-1, with a weak D call TRBD1 (5 bases). CDR1 SEHNR and CDR2 FQNEAQ come from the germline V gene (reference sequence). The V and J ends lost 1 base and 1 base respectively, with 19 bases between them. The CDR3 has 18 residues. This chain's CDR3 is CASSLVLLTAWGNTEAFF. The CDR3 DNA reads as TGTGCCAGCAGCTTAGTGTTATTGACAGCGTGGGGGAACACTGAAGCTTTCTTT.

CDR3 sequence: CASRGLAGGRNEQFF. CDR3 DNA sequence: TGTGCCAGTAGAGGACTAGCGGGAGGTAGGAATGAGCAGTTCTTC. The V call is TRBV19, the J call TRBJ2-1; 14 positions match TRBD2. CDR3 length: 15 residues. The V and J ends lost 6 bases and 7 bases, in that order; junction bases with no gene match: 5. Per the germline V gene, CDR1 is LNHDA and CDR2 is SQIVND (reference sequence).

The chain uses TRBV6-5 and TRBJ1-2; tentatively, D is TRBD1 (5 bases). The CDR3 is 13 residues long. CDR1 and CDR2 (germline): MNHEY, SVGAGI. V was trimmed by 10 bases and J by 7 bases, leaving 19 bases between them. This chain's CDR3 is CATRRVFLSGYTF. For the CDR3, the DNA is TGTGCCACCCGCAGGGTTTTTCTTAGTGGCTACACCTTC.

The chain combines TRBV4-2 with TRBJ1-2; possible D gene TRBD1, 6 bases. The germline V gene has CDR1 LGHNA and CDR2 YNFKEQ. V dropped 0 bases and J dropped 0 bases, with 14 bases sitting between them. The CDR3 consists of 17 residues. CDR3 amino acids: CASSQDKRKGANYGYTF. The CDR3, as DNA: TGTGCCAGCAGCCAAGATAAAAGGAAGGGGGCTAACTATGGCTACACCTTC.

The chain couples TRBV6-5 to TRBJ2-1, with 14 bases lining up with TRBD2. V lost 4 bases to trimming and J lost 8 bases; unmatched junction nucleotides: 1. CDR1 is MNHEY, CDR2 SVGAGI, per germline. This CDR3 has 14 residues. The CDR3 nucleotides read TGTGCCAGCAGTTCGGGACTAGCGGGAGATGAGCAGTTCTTC. As protein: CASSSGLAGDEQFF.

The rearrangement joins TRBV10-3 to TRBJ2-2; tentative D call: TRBD1 (6 bases). The ends were cut back, 0 bases at V and 5 bases at J, with 13 bases in the middle. The CDR3 loop spans 16 amino acids. Germline values: CDR1 ENHRY, CDR2 SYGVKD. Written as DNA, the CDR3 is TGTGCCATCAGTGAGTCTGGGCAGGGGCAGACCGGGGAGCTGTTTTTT. This codes for CAISESGQGQTGELFF.

The rearrangement uses TRBV19 and TRBJ1-4; D possibly corresponds to TRBD1 (5 bases). This CDR3 region has 14 residues. V lost 4 bases and J lost 8, with 14 bases in between. Germline values: CDR1 LNHDA, CDR2 SQIVND (reference sequence). The CDR3 nucleotides are TGTGCCAGTAGTAGGCGGACATTGACCGAAAAACTGTTTTTT. This gives the protein CASSRRTLTEKLFF.

The chain carries TRBV6-1 and TRBJ1-1; D remains ambiguous. The CDR3 covers 15 residues. V was shortened by 0 bases and J by 3 bases, with 11 bases between the two germline ends. The germline CDR1 and CDR2 sequences are MNHNS and SASEGT. Written as DNA, the CDR3 is TGTGCCAGCAGTGAAGCGGCGGAACCCTACACTGAAGCTTTCTTT. As protein: CASSEAAEPYTEAFF.

V gene TRBV28 combines with J gene TRBJ2-7, with 7 bases lining up with TRBD1. J gave up 2 bases and V 5 bases, and 12 bases lay outside the gene matches. Germline loops: CDR1 MDHEN, CDR2 SYDVKM. The CDR3 extends over 16 amino acids. This chain's CDR3 is CASSPGTVYNPYEQYF. The CDR3 DNA follows: TGTGCCAGCAGTCCCGGGACAGTATATAATCCCTACGAGCAGTACTTC.

Concerning this clone: At one of its ends the junction is not consistent with the germline gene, which may arise from a read error. This chain links TRBV7-7 with TRBJ2-3; TRBD1 matches at 9 bases. This CDR3 has 17 residues. Germline V gives CDR1 SSHAT, CDR2 FNYEAQ (reference sequence). This CDR3 is CASSLGVGDRAADTQYF. CDR3 DNA sequence: TGTGCTAGCAGCTTAGGAGTTGGGGACAGGGCGGCAGATACGCAGTATTTT.

V and J are TRBV6-1 and TRBJ1-5; D possibly corresponds to TRBD1 (5 bases). The CDR3 has 14 residues. The germline V gene has CDR1 MNHNS and CDR2 SASEGT. V lost 2 bases and J 5 bases, leaving 10 bases between the germline ends. This CDR3 is CASSEFRDDQPQHF. For the CDR3, the DNA is TGTGCCAGCAGTGAATTCAGGGATGATCAGCCCCAGCATTTT.

The V call is TRBV14, the J call TRBJ2-5; D is uncertain. Germline values: CDR1 SGHDN, CDR2 FVKESK. V dropped 0 bases and J dropped 5 bases, with 10 bases sitting between them. The CDR3 is 14 amino acids. The CDR3 DNA is TGTGCCAGCAGCCAAGATTGGCAGTACGAGACCCAGTACTTC. It codes for CASSQDWQYETQYF.